This is a list of T cell receptor beta chains from one sample in a study of naive and memory T cell subsets. TCRdb reprocessed the 5' RACE reads via MiXCR and lists one record per CDR3 protein. The sample consists of 55,000 to 70,000 distinct CDR3 sequences, around 7.3% of them appearing once. The receptors were gathered from a male donor in good health. Both conserved end residues are part of each CDR3. The order of the fields is D gene, V gene, clone size, J gene, CDR3 protein, CDR3 DNA. A D gene is named only where the DNA matches it firmly. Not all rows give a size; the values are once, few, many and, for expanded clones, a class.

-,TRBV5-4,few,TRBJ1-1,CASSLVTDGREAFF,TGTGCCAGCAGCTTGGTGACGGACGGACGTGAAGCTTTCTTT
-,TRBV29-1,many,TRBJ2-1,CSACGTYNEQFF,TGCAGCGCCTGCGGAACATACAATGAGCAGTTCTTC
-,TRBV6-6,many,TRBJ1-2,CASSTGSKGIYGYTF,TGTGCCAGCAGTACGGGATCAAAGGGTATCTATGGCTACACCTTC
-,TRBV12-3/TRBV12-4,-,TRBJ1-2,CASSLVSGARRNYGYTF,TGTGCCAGCAGTTTAGTGTCCGGGGCGAGGCGTAACTATGGCTACACCTTC
TRBD2,TRBV7-6,many,TRBJ2-7,CASSLAGASNEQYF,TGTGCCAGCAGCCTAGCGGGAGCTTCTAACGAGCAGTACTTC
-,TRBV29-1,many,TRBJ2-1,CSVVLADRGEQFF,TGCAGCGTTGTTTTGGCGGACCGGGGCGAGCAGTTCTTC
-,TRBV5-6,few,TRBJ1-5,CASSLWAAPYSNQPQHF,TGTGCCAGCAGCTTGTGGGCAGCCCCGTATAGCAATCAGCCCCAGCATTTT
-,TRBV5-1,many,TRBJ2-2,CASSLSGLFDVPGELFF,TGCGCCAGCAGCTTGAGCGGGCTCTTCGACGTACCCGGGGAGCTGTTTTTT
-,TRBV6-2/TRBV6-3,-,TRBJ2-7,CASTARGVGHYEQYF,TGTGCCAGCACCGCACGTGGGGTAGGTCACTACGAGCAGTACTTC
TRBD2,TRBV12-3/TRBV12-4,few,TRBJ2-7,CASSPGLASEQYF,TGTGCCAGCAGCCCGGGACTAGCAAGCGAGCAGTACTTC
-,TRBV9,few,TRBJ2-1,CASSLGGGRGSYNEQFF,TGTGCCAGCAGCTTAGGAGGGGGTAGGGGGTCCTACAATGAGCAGTTCTTC
-,TRBV7-9,many,TRBJ2-3,CASSHLGGDKGTDTQYF,TGTGCCAGCAGCCATCTTGGGGGGGACAAAGGCACAGATACGCAGTATTTT
-,TRBV12-5,many,TRBJ1-3,CASGLGQAPGNTIYF,TGTGCTAGTGGTTTGGGACAGGCCCCTGGAAACACCATATATTTT
-,TRBV7-9,-,TRBJ2-1,CASSTRSNEQFF,TGTGCCAGCAGCACCCGATCCAATGAGCAGTTCTTC
-,TRBV5-1,many,TRBJ2-7,CASSEPGAYEQYF,TGCGCCAGCAGCGAACCAGGTGCCTACGAGCAGTACTTC
TRBD2,TRBV9,many,TRBJ2-4,CASSASTGGGAKNIQYF,TGTGCCAGCAGCGCTAGCACGGGGGGGGGTGCCAAAAACATTCAGTACTTC
-,TRBV12-3/TRBV12-4,-,TRBJ2-2,CASATAWQVDGELFF,TGTGCCAGCGCCACCGCGTGGCAAGTGGACGGGGAGCTGTTTTTT
-,TRBV20-1,-,TRBJ1-5,CSARSAGESQPQHF,TGCAGTGCTAGGTCGGCCGGCGAGAGTCAGCCCCAGCATTTT
-,TRBV27,-,TRBJ1-5,CASRGVRGAEGSNQPQHF,TGTGCCAGCAGGGGGGTGAGGGGAGCCGAAGGGAGCAATCAGCCCCAGCATTTT
TRBD1,TRBV30,once,TRBJ1-4,CAWNIQLGTANEKLFF,TGTGCCTGGAACATCCAACTCGGGACAGCTAATGAAAAACTGTTTTTT
-,TRBV4-1,few,TRBJ2-1,CASSHGGVGYEQFF,TGCGCCAGCAGCCATGGCGGGGTTGGATATGAGCAGTTCTTC
TRBD1,TRBV6-2/TRBV6-3,once,TRBJ2-5,CASGRTGQETQYF,TGTGCCAGCGGGCGGACAGGGCAAGAGACCCAGTACTTC
-,TRBV19,many,TRBJ2-7,CASSSSGAVYEQYF,TGTGCCAGTAGTAGCTCCGGGGCAGTCTACGAGCAGTACTTC
-,TRBV18,many,TRBJ2-5,CASSPFMGTEETQYF,TGTGCCAGCTCACCATTTATGGGGACGGAAGAGACCCAGTACTTC
-,TRBV6-5,many,TRBJ2-1,CASSPPRGPGNEQFF,TGTGCCAGCAGCCCCCCCCGGGGACCCGGGAATGAGCAGTTCTTC
-,TRBV29-1,-,TRBJ1-5,CSVSRGDNQPQHF,TGCAGCGTTTCCAGGGGAGACAATCAGCCCCAGCATTTT
-,TRBV6-2/TRBV6-3,-,TRBJ1-1,CASSYRGNTEAFF,TGTGCCAGCAGTTACCGGGGGAACACTGAAGCTTTCTTT
-,TRBV2,-,TRBJ2-7,CASSQEWEQYF,TGTGCCAGCAGTCAAGAATGGGAGCAGTACTTC
-,TRBV11-1,once,TRBJ1-1,CASSFIQGNTEAFF,TGTGCCAGCAGCTTCATCCAGGGGAACACTGAAGCTTTCTTT
TRBD2,TRBV20-1,-,TRBJ2-4,CSVPTGTRRSGSKNIQYF,TGCAGTGTACCGACCGGGACTCGCCGTAGCGGGAGCAAAAACATTCAGTACTTC
-,TRBV20-1,many,TRBJ2-3,CSAGDPRGTDTQYF,TGCAGTGCCGGGGACCCGCGAGGCACAGATACGCAGTATTTT
-,TRBV6-5,-,TRBJ1-1,CASSYSMNTEAFF,TGTGCCAGCAGTTACTCGATGAACACTGAAGCTTTCTTT
-,TRBV14,few,TRBJ1-1,CASSLETSLGNTEAFF,TGTGCCAGCAGCCTAGAGACATCCTTGGGGAACACTGAAGCTTTCTTT
-,TRBV19,many,TRBJ1-1,CASTPGDEAFF,TGTGCCAGTACCCCAGGGGATGAAGCTTTCTTT
-,TRBV7-9,-,TRBJ2-1,CASSLGLPPNEQFF,TGTGCCAGCAGCCTGGGACTCCCACCCAATGAGCAGTTCTTC
-,TRBV7-9,many,TRBJ1-5,CASSIDRQSQPQHF,TGTGCCAGCAGTATCGACAGGCAAAGCCAGCCCCAGCATTTT
-,TRBV2,many,TRBJ2-2,CASRARGAGELFF,TGTGCCAGCAGAGCCCGTGGCGCCGGGGAGCTGTTTTTT
-,TRBV18,few,TRBJ2-5,CASSPPGRGETQYF,TGTGCCAGCTCACCACCGGGGCGCGGAGAGACCCAGTACTTC
-,TRBV5-1,many,TRBJ2-2,CASSIGSPNTGELFF,TGCGCCAGCAGCATAGGGTCCCCGAACACCGGGGAGCTGTTTTTT
TRBD2,TRBV19,few,TRBJ2-3,CATLGSGGSDTQYF,TGTGCCACCCTGGGGAGCGGGGGTTCAGATACGCAGTATTTT
-,TRBV7-9,many,TRBJ1-5,CASSSVGDWNQPQHF,TGTGCCAGCAGCTCCGTGGGGGACTGGAATCAGCCCCAGCATTTT
TRBD2,TRBV13,few,TRBJ2-1,CASSLVTLAGAHEQFF,TGTGCCAGCAGCTTAGTTACACTAGCGGGGGCACATGAGCAGTTCTTC
-,TRBV6-5,many,TRBJ2-5,CASRERSMYQETQYF,TGTGCCAGCAGAGAAAGGTCGATGTACCAAGAGACCCAGTACTTC
-,TRBV3-1,-,TRBJ2-1,CASRTQQGNEQFF,TGTGCCAGCAGAACACAGCAGGGGAATGAGCAGTTCTTC
TRBD2,TRBV20-1,-,TRBJ2-5,CSAPLSGRGETQYF,TGCAGTGCTCCCCTGAGCGGGAGGGGAGAGACCCAGTACTTC
-,TRBV2,-,TRBJ2-7,CASSGTVAYEQYF,TGTGCCAGCAGTGGGACAGTTGCCTACGAGCAGTACTTC
-,TRBV6-5,-,TRBJ1-1,CASSYTVFPQNTEAFF,TGTGCCAGCAGTTACACTGTGTTTCCGCAGAACACTGAAGCTTTCTTT
TRBD2,TRBV14,many,TRBJ2-1,CASSRYSGTNGEQFF,TGTGCCAGCAGCCGCTACTCCGGGACTAACGGTGAGCAGTTCTTC
TRBD1,TRBV20-1,many,TRBJ2-7,CSARGTGLSYEQYF,TGCAGTGCTAGAGGGACAGGTTTGTCCTACGAGCAGTACTTC
TRBD1,TRBV12-3/TRBV12-4,few,TRBJ2-6,CASSRRQGLSGANVLTF,TGTGCCAGCAGTCGGAGACAGGGGCTATCTGGGGCCAACGTCCTGACTTTC
-,TRBV19,-,TRBJ2-4,CASSISMGRDYLAKNIQYF,TGTGCCAGTAGTATATCCATGGGGCGAGACTATTTAGCCAAAAACATTCAGTACTTC
-,TRBV3-1,-,TRBJ2-5,CASSPQEEQTQYF,TGTGCCAGCAGCCCCCAGGAGGAGCAGACCCAGTACTTC